This record concerns one TCR beta chain sequence. No antigen is known for it. No base qualities exist here, and no much larger clone lies one base off it. A second Seattle source provided samples from volunteer blood donors who had recovered from COVID-19. Whole blood was collected in K2EDTA tubes by collaborating institutions according to the institutions' own protocols. Collaborator samples were shipped for TCRbeta analysis as frozen whole blood, isolated PBMCs, or DNA extracted from either sample type. This entry is derived from a study of blood T cell repertoires in COVID-19 (dated by TCRdb to the early 2020s). Context from the whole study: The collaborator samples originated in the United States, Italy and Spain and spanned the acute and convalescent phases of COVID-19. Samples were obtained from the ongoing ImmuneRACE study (first 160 participants) and from some 1,200 subjects provided by 6 global collaborators. The sample metadata nearly always contained a de-identified subject ID, COVID-19 status, age in years and sex. HLA class I and class II types, where available, came from metadata supplied by the sample provider rather than from assay-based typing. The repertoires were released in a freely available public database meant as a resource for research on the immune response to SARS-CoV-2. The prospective study material was composed of cDNA or gDNA derived from T cells, B-cell-depleted T cells, or PBMCs. Deeply sampled blood TCRbeta repertoires from subjects exposed to, actively infected with, or recovered from COVID-19 were included in the dataset. General study outcomes and caveats: Clinical and demographic metadata were provided uncurated, with the amount varying by source and participant.

At the junction V is shortened by 5 bases and J by 2 bases; bases outside the gene matches: 7. In the germline V gene (reference sequence), CDR1 corresponds to LNHDA and CDR2 to SQIVND. Spanning cysteine to phenylalanine, the CDR3 consists of 16 amino acids. Only the CDR3 DNA stays, 48 bases, in frame from base 1. TCRbeta CDR3 regions were amplified from genomic DNA by means of the immunoSEQ Assay, a bias-controlled multiplex PCR. The authors processed their data as follows. Within the assay, amplification of reference gene primers was used to estimate how many nucleated cells each sample contained. Sequence reads were collapsed and filtered to measure the absolute abundance of every unique TCRbeta CDR3 rearrangement. For each sample, productive Simpson clonality was calculated as the square root of Simpson's diversity index over productive rearrangements. As stored in TCRdb, this immuneACCESS dataset retains in-frame rearrangements with V and J assigned. A fraction of the clones does not appear; measured against another copy, unresolved V genes explain less than half of the discrepancy, and the remainder lacks a known reason. The V and J calls and clone size were taken over from that table, and D and trimming were inferred from the DNA. The sample table records a few hundred thousand clones; about 86% of these occur just once. The ten largest clones take up around 3% of the sample.

The TCR originated in a woman in her twenties or thirties who had recovered from COVID-19. The sequencing sample was made of peripheral blood. The receptor chain draws on TRBV19 and TRBJ1-5; the central 9 bases match TRBD1. The DNA is as follows: TGTGCCAGTAGTGTAACAGGGGGCTCGGGCAATCAGCCCCAGCATTTT. Translated, this gives CASSVTGGSGNQPQHF.